What follows are 19 T cell receptor beta chains derived from one specimen sequenced in a study of T-cell memory formation after mild COVID-19. MiXCR, run by TCRdb on the 5' RACE reads, gives a single entry per CDR3 protein. The table has some 340,000 distinct CDR3 sequences, over 10% seen once; the top ten hold about 21%. The sample taken for sequencing was PBMCs or a T cell subset sorted from them (not recorded which). The receptors shown here come from a man younger than 30 who had mild COVID-19 (a few samples of this study predate the infection). Cell type and time point are not known.

CDR3 sequence (DNA): TGCGCCAGCAGCCAAGCCCCAACAGGGGGGACTGAAGCTTTCTTT. Residues: CASSQAPTGGTEAFF. This chain links TRBV4-3 with TRBJ1-1, with TRBD1 matching 8 bases. The CDR3 consists of 15 residues. The germline CDR1 and CDR2 sequences are LGHNA and YSLEER. J gave up 5 bases and V 1 base, and 6 bases lay outside the gene matches.

There are many counts of this clonotype. The genes are TRBV12-3 or TRBV12-4 and TRBJ1-2; D is ambiguous. V was shortened by 0 bases and J by 8 bases, with 19 bases between the two germline ends. This CDR3 contains 16 residues. This CDR3 is CASSLALLQLYGGYTF. In DNA form, the CDR3 reads TGTGCCAGCAGTTTAGCTTTATTACAACTATATGGAGGCTACACCTTC.

The chain combines TRBV9 with TRBJ1-1, with D possibly being TRBD1 (5 bases). V lost 0 bases and J lost 5, with 11 bases in between. CDR3 length equals 14 residues. The germline gives CDR1 SGDLS, CDR2 YYNGEE. CDR3 nucleotides: TGTGCCAGCAGCGTAGGATCAGGGAATACTGAAGCTTTCTTT. This codes for CASSVGSGNTEAFF.

The chain has TRBV14 and TRBJ2-7; D is perhaps TRBD2 (6 bases). Germline CDR1 SGHDN, CDR2 FVKESK. The CDR3 loop spans 13 amino acids. V shed 6 bases and J shed 5 bases, with 14 bases lying between them. This CDR3 reads CASRPTSRHEQYF. The CDR3 DNA sequence: TGTGCCAGCAGGCCGACTAGTAGGCACGAGCAGTACTTC.

The genes are TRBV4-2 and TRBJ2-7, with a possible D match to TRBD2 (6 bases). CDR1 is LGHNA, CDR2 YNFKEQ, per germline. The CDR3 length is 14 residues. V was cut by 1 base and J by 5 bases, with 12 bases left in between. For the CDR3, the DNA is TGTGCCAGCAGCCAAGCCCCTCGCGGGGACGAGCAGTACTTC. Protein product: CASSQAPRGDEQYF.

This clonotype was observed a few times. The V and J genes are TRBV5-1 and TRBJ1-4; TRBD1 might be the D (6 bases). This CDR3 comprises 13 residues. Deletions cut 3 bases from V and 7 bases from J, with 10 bases between. The germline CDR1 and CDR2 sequences are SGHRS and YFSETQ. The CDR3 bases are TGCGCCAGCAGCTCCGGACAGCCTGAAAAACTGTTTTTT. The encoded protein is CASSSGQPEKLFF. The variable domain in full, completed from reference TRBV5-1 and TRBJ1-4, reads KAGVTQTPRYLIKTRGQQVTLSCSPISGHRSVSWYQQTPGQGLQFLFEYFSETQRNKGNFPGRFSGRQFSNSRSEMNVSTLELGDSALYLCASSSGQPEKLFFGSGTQLSVL.

This clonotype showed up just a few times. The CDR3 loop reads CASIGGPNEQFF. CDR3 DNA sequence: TGTGCCAGCATTGGGGGACCTAATGAGCAGTTCTTC. The chain couples TRBV7-9 to TRBJ2-1; D may correspond to TRBD1 or TRBD2 (5 bases each). Trimming cost V 7 bases and J 7 bases, with 11 bases left between them. Germline V gives CDR1 SEHNR, CDR2 FQNEAQ (reference sequence). The CDR3 sequence is 12 residues long.

This chain joins TRBV12-3 or TRBV12-4 and TRBJ1-1; tentative D call: TRBD1 (5 bases). Trimming stripped 6 bases from V and 7 bases from J, with 18 bases between. The CDR3 is made up of 14 amino acids. CDR3: CASREKGLPGEAFF. The CDR3 DNA reads as TGTGCCAGCAGGGAAAAGGGGCTACCCGGTGAAGCTTTCTTT.

This chain links TRBV7-9 with TRBJ2-3; possibly TRBD2 for D (6 bases). The CDR3 runs to 12 residues. Germline CDR1 is SEHNR and CDR2 is FQNEAQ (reference sequence). The V end was cut by 9 bases, the J end by 5 bases, with 12 bases between. CDR3 nucleotide sequence: TGTGCCAGGGGGGGACCTGAAGATACGCAGTATTTT. This translates into CARGGPEDTQYF.

CDR3 in amino acids: CASSVERETYEQYF. DNA of the CDR3: TGCGCCAGCAGTGTTGAGCGGGAAACTTACGAGCAGTACTTC. The chain has TRBV10-2 and TRBJ2-7, with 7 bases that match TRBD2. Germline V gene lookup returns CDR1 WSHSY and CDR2 SAAADI. Trimming removed 4 bases from V and 4 bases from J; junction bases left unmatched: 7. The CDR3 loop spans 14 amino acids.

The table lists this clonotype with a few counts. The V call is TRBV4-3, the J call TRBJ2-1; no clear D gene. V lost 4 bases and J 3 bases, leaving 10 bases between the germline ends. The CDR3 runs to 14 residues. Germline assignment: CDR1 LGHNA and CDR2 YSLEER. CDR3 residues: CASSREKVYNEQFF. CDR3 nucleotide sequence: TGCGCCAGCAGCCGAGAGAAGGTCTACAATGAGCAGTTCTTC.

This clonotype was seen a handful of times. V usage is TRBV20-1 and J usage is TRBJ1-3; 8 nucleotides match TRBD1. Per germline, CDR1 DFQATT and CDR2 SNEGSKA (reference sequence). The CDR3 is 14 residues long. Trimming took 5 bases from V and 5 from J; bases not matched to a gene: 8. CDR3 sequence (DNA): TGCAGTGCTGGACCCCGACAGGGGCGAAACACCATATATTTT. Protein product: CSAGPRQGRNTIYF.

Many counts were recorded for this clonotype. The rearrangement uses TRBV6-5 and TRBJ1-1; D remains ambiguous. This CDR3 contains 13 residues. The V gene lost 5 bases and the J gene lost 7 bases, with 14 bases spanning the gap. Germline V CDR1 and CDR2: MNHEY, SVGAGI. CDR3 in amino acids: CASSNEGSGEAFF. The CDR3 nucleotides are TGTGCCAGCAGTAACGAGGGTTCTGGTGAAGCTTTCTTT.

In regard to this clonotype: The junction differs from germline at one of its ends, possibly a read error. This CDR3 reads CASSFYGRELFF. As DNA, the CDR3 is TGTGCTAGCAGCTTTTATGGCCGGGAGCTGTTTTTT. The chain recombines TRBV7-7 with TRBJ2-2, with unresolved D. The CDR3 length is 12 residues. Per the germline V gene, CDR1 is SSHAT and CDR2 is FNYEAQ (reference sequence).

The chain has TRBV27 and TRBJ2-7; tentatively, D is TRBD1 (5 bases). The CDR3 sequence is 13 residues long. The V gene lost 8 bases and the J gene lost 5 bases, with 16 bases spanning the gap. Germline-derived CDR1 and CDR2 are MNHEY and SMNVEV (reference sequence). This CDR3 is CASGRGSWNEQYF. CDR3 bases: TGTGCCAGCGGTAGGGGATCATGGAACGAGCAGTACTTC.

This clonotype was seen at least ten times. The J gene is TRBJ2-7, the V gene TRBV7-2; D is perhaps TRBD2 (5 bases). The CDR3 extends over 13 amino acids. V lost 5 bases and J lost 3, with 11 bases in between. Looked up from germline, CDR1 is SGHTA and CDR2 is FQGNSA. The CDR3 DNA reads TGTGCCAGCAGCCCCGCGGGCGGCTACGAGCAGTACTTC. Translation gives CASSPAGGYEQYF. The variable domain in full, completed from reference TRBV7-2 and TRBJ2-7, reads GAGVSQSPSNKVTEKGKDVELRCDPISGHTALYWYRQSLGQGLEFLIYFQGNSAPDKSGLPSDRFSAERTGGSVSTLTIQRTQQEDSAVYLCASSPAGGYEQYFGPGTRLTVT.

The V call is TRBV9, the J call TRBJ2-1; no clear D. Per germline, CDR1 SGDLS and CDR2 YYNGEE. Trimming pared 0 bases from V and 3 bases from J, leaving 7 bases between. This CDR3 is built from 14 residues. Here the CDR3 reads CASSVAGYYNEQFF. As DNA, the CDR3 is TGTGCCAGCAGCGTAGCCGGGTACTACAATGAGCAGTTCTTC. Full variable domain (missing parts from reference TRBV9 and TRBJ2-1): DSGVTQTPKHLITATGQRVTLRCSPRSGDLSVYWYQQSLDQGLQFLIQYYNGEERAKGNILERFSAQQFPDLHSELNLSSLELGDSALYFCASSVAGYYNEQFFGPGTRLTVL.

The V call is TRBV9, the J call TRBJ2-5, with D possibly being TRBD1 or TRBD2 (5 bases each). The CDR3 extends over 15 amino acids. V shed 0 bases and J shed 5 bases, with 14 bases lying between them. Germline assignment: CDR1 SGDLS and CDR2 YYNGEE. The CDR3 nucleotides read TGTGCCAGCAGCGTAGTAGGAGGTTCAGGGGAGACCCAGTACTTC. This codes for CASSVVGGSGETQYF.

This clonotype was seen a few times. The chain carries TRBV12-3 or TRBV12-4 and TRBJ2-3, with 11 bases that match TRBD2. Trimming cost V 5 bases and J 3 bases; bases outside gene matches: 4. This CDR3 has 15 residues. The CDR3 protein is CASSELAGVTDTQYF. The CDR3 DNA reads as TGTGCCAGCAGTGAACTAGCGGGGGTTACAGATACGCAGTATTTT.